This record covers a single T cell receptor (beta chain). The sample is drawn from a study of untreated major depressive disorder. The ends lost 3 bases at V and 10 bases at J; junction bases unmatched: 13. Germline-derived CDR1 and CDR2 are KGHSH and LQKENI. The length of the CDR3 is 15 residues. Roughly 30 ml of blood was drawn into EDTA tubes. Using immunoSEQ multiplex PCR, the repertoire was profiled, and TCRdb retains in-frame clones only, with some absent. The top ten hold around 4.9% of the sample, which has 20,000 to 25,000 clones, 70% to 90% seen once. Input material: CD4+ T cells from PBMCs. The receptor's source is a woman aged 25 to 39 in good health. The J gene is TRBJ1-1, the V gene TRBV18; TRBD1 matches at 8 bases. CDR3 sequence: CASSPVSDRAIGAFF. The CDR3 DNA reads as TGTGCCAGCTCACCCGTCTCGGACAGGGCTATTGGAGCTTTCTTT. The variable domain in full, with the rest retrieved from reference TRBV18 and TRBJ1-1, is NAGVMQNPRHLVRRRGQEARLRCSPMKGHSHVYWYRQLPEEGLKFMVYLQKENIIDESGMPKERFSAEFPKEGPSILRIQQVVRGDSAAYFCASSPVSDRAIGAFFGQGTRLTVV.